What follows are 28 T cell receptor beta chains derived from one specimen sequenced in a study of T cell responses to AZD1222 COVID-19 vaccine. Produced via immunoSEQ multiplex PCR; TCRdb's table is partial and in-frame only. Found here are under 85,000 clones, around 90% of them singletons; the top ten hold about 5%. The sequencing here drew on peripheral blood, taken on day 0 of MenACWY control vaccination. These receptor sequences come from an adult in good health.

The CDR3 DNA follows: TGTGCCAGCAGCTTAGCGAGAGACGGGAATCAGCCCCAGCATTTT. Translation gives CASSLARDGNQPQHF. The rearrangement uses TRBV7-9 and TRBJ1-5; D uncertain. Per germline, CDR1 SEHNR and CDR2 FQNEAQ (reference sequence). The V end lost 0 bases, the J end lost 4 bases, and 10 bases lay between the germline ends. The CDR3 is 15 residues long.

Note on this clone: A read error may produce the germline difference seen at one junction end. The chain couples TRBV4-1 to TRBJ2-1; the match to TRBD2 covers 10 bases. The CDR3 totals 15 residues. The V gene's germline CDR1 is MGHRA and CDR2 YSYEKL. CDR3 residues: CASNQLAGGAGEQFF. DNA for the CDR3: TGCGCCAGCAACCAATTAGCGGGGGGAGCCGGTGAGCAGTTCTTC.

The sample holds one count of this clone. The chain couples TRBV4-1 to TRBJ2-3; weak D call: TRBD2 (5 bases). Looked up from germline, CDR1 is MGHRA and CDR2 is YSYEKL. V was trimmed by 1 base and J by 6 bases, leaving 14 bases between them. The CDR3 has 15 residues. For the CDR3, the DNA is TGCGCCAGCAGCCAAGCCTATGGACTTCAGGATACGCAGTATTTT. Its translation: CASSQAYGLQDTQYF.

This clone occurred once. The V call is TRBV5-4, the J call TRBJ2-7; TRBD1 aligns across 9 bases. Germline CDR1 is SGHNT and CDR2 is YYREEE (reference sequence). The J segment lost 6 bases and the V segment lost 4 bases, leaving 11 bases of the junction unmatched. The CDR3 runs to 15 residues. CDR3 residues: CASSPRGQGASEQYF. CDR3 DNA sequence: TGTGCCAGCAGCCCGCGGGGACAGGGAGCCAGCGAGCAGTACTTC.

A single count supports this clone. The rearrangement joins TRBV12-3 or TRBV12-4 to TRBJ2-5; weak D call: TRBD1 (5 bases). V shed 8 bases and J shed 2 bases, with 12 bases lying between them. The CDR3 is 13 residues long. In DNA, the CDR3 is TGTGCCAGCGCCCGACAGCGTCAAGAGACCCAGTACTTC. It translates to CASARQRQETQYF.

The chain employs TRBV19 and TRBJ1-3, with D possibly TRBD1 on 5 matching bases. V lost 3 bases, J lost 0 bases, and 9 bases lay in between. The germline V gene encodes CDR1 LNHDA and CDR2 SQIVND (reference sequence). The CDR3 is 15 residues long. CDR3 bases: TGTGCCAGTAGTATTGGGGGAGTCTCTGGAAACACCATATATTTT. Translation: CASSIGGVSGNTIYF.

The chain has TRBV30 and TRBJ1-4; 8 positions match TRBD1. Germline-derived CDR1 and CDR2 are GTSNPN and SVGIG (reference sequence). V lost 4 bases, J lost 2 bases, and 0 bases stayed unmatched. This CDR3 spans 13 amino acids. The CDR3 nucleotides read TGTGCCTGGAACAGGGGGACTAATGAAAAACTGTTTTTT. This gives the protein CAWNRGTNEKLFF.

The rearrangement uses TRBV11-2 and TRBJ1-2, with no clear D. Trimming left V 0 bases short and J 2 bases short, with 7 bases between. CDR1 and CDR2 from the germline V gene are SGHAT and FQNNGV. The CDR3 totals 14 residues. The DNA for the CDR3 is TGTGCCAGCAGCTTAGATTTAGGGAACTATGGCTACACCTTC. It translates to CASSLDLGNYGYTF.

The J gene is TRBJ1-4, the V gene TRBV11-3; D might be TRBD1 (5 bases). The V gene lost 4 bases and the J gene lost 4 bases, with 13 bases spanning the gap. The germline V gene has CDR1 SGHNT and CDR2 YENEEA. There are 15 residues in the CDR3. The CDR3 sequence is CASSSTEGHNEKLFF. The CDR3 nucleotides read TGTGCCAGCAGCTCCACAGAAGGACATAATGAAAAACTGTTTTTT.

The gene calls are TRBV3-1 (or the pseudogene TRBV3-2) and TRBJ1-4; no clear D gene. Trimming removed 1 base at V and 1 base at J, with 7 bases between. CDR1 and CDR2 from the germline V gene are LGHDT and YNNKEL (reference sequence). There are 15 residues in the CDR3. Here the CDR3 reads CASSQGKGTNEKLFF. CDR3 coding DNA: TGTGCCAGCAGCCAAGGGAAGGGAACTAATGAAAAACTGTTTTTT.

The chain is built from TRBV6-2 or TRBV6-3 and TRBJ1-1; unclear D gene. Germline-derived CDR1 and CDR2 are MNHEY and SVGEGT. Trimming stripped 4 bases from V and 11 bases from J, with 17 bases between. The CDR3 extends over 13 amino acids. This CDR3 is CASSFTPVLEAFF. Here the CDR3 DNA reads TGTGCCAGCAGTTTTACGCCCGTACTGGAGGCTTTCTTT.

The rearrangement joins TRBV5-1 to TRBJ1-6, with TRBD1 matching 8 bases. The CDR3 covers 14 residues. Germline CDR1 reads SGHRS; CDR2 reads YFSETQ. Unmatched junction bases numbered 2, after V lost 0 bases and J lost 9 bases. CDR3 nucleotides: TGCGCCAGCAGCTTGGGACAGGGGCCTTCACCCCTCCACTTT. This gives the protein CASSLGQGPSPLHF.

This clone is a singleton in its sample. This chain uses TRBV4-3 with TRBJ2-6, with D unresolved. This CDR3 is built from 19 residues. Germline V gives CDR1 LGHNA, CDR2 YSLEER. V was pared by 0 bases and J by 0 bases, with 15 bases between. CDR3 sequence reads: CASSQDLGVSLSGANVLTF. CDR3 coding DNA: TGCGCCAGCAGCCAAGATCTTGGGGTTTCCCTCTCTGGGGCCAACGTCCTGACTTTC.

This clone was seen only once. CDR3 nucleotide sequence: TGCGCCAGCAGCCCCGGGGACAGGGATAATGAAAAACTGTTTTTT. This translates into CASSPGDRDNEKLFF. The rearrangement links TRBV5-1 to TRBJ1-4; TRBD1 matches at 9 bases. V was clipped by 4 bases and J by 4 bases; unmatched bases: 5. This CDR3 has 15 amino acids. Per the germline V gene, CDR1 is SGHRS and CDR2 is YFSETQ.

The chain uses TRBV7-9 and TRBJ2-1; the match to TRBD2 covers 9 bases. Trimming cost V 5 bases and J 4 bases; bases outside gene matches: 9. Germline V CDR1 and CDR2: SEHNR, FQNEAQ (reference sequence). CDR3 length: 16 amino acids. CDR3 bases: TGTGCCAGCAGCGACGCGGGGGGGCCGAGGTACAATGAGCAGTTCTTC. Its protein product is CASSDAGGPRYNEQFF.

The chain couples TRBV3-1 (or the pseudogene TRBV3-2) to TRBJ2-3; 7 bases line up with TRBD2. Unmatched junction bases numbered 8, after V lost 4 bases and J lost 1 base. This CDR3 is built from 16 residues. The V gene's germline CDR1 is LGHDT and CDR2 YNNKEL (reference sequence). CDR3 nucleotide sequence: TGTGCCAGCAGCCCCCAAATGGCGGGGGGCACAGATACGCAGTATTTT. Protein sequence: CASSPQMAGGTDTQYF.

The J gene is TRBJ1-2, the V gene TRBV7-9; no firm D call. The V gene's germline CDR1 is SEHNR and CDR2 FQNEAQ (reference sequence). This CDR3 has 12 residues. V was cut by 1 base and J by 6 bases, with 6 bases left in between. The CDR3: CASSLGLNGYTF. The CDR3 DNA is TGTGCCAGCAGCTTAGGGTTAAATGGCTACACCTTC.

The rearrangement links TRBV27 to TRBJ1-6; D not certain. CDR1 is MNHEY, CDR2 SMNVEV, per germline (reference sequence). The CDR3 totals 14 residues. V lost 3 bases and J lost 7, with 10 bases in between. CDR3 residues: CASSLRRANSPLHF. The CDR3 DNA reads TGTGCCAGCAGTTTGCGACGGGCCAATTCACCCCTCCACTTT.

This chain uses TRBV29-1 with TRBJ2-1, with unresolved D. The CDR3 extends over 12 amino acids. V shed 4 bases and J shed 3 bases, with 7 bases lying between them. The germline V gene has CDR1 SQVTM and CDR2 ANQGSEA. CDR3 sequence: CSVGSSYNEQFF. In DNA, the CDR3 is TGCAGCGTTGGGTCTAGCTACAATGAGCAGTTCTTC.

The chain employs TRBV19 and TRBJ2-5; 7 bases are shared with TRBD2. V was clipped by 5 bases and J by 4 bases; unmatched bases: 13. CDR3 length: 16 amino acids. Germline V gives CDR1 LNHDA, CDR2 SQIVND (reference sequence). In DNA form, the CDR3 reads TGTGCCAGTAGTCCCGGGACTTCCTGGGGGGGAGAGACCCAGTACTTC. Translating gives CASSPGTSWGGETQYF.

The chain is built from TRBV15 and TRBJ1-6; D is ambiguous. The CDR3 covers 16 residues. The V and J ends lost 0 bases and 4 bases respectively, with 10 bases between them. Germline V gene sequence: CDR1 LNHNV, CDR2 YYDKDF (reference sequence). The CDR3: CATSRDVREYNSPLHF. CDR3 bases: TGTGCCACCAGCAGAGATGTTCGGGAATATAATTCACCCCTCCACTTT.

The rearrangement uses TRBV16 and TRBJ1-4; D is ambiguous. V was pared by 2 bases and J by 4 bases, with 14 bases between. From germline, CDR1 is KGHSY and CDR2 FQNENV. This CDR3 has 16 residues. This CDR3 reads CASSQRLWAINEKLFF. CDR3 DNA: TGTGCCAGCAGCCAAAGATTGTGGGCAATTAATGAAAAACTGTTTTTT.

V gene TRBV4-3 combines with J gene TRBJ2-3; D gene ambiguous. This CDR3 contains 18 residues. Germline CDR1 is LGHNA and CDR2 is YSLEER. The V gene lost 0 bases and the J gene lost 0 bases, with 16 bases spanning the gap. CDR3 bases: TGCGCCAGCAGCCAAGATCTATTGTCGGTACTAAGCACAGATACGCAGTATTTT. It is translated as CASSQDLLSVLSTDTQYF.

The CDR3 sequence is CASSGTAGETQYF. CDR3 bases: TGTGCCAGCAGCGGGACAGCTGGTGAGACCCAGTACTTC. This chain links TRBV9 with TRBJ2-5, with a possible D match to TRBD1 (6 bases). The CDR3 spans 13 residues. Germline CDR1 SGDLS, CDR2 YYNGEE. V was trimmed by 3 bases and J by 5 bases, leaving 11 bases between them. Full variable domain (outside the CDR3, taken from reference TRBV9 and TRBJ2-5): DSGVTQTPKHLITATGQRVTLRCSPRSGDLSVYWYQQSLDQGLQFLIQYYNGEERAKGNILERFSAQQFPDLHSELNLSSLELGDSALYFCASSGTAGETQYFGPGTRLLVL.

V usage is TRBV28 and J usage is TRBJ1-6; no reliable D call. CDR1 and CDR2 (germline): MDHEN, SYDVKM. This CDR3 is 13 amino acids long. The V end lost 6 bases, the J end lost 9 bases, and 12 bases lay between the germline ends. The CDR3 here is CASRSPKGSPLHF. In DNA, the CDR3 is TGTGCCAGCAGATCGCCGAAGGGTTCACCCCTCCACTTT.

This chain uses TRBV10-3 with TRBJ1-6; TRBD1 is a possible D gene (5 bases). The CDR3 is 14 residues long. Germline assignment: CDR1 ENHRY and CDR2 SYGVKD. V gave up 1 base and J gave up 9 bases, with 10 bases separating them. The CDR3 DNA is TGTGCCATCAGTGAGTTGGCAGGGTCTTCACCCCTCCACTTT. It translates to CAISELAGSSPLHF.

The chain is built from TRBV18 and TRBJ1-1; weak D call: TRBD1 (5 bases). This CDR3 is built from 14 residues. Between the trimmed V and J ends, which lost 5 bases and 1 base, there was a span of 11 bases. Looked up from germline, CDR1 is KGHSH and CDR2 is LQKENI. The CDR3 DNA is TGTGCCAGCTCAGCCTTCGGGACGAACACTGAAGCTTTCTTT. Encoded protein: CASSAFGTNTEAFF. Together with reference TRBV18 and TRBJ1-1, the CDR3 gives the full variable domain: NAGVMQNPRHLVRRRGQEARLRCSPMKGHSHVYWYRQLPEEGLKFMVYLQKENIIDESGMPKERFSAEFPKEGPSILRIQQVVRGDSAAYFCASSAFGTNTEAFFGQGTRLTVV.

CDR3 in amino acids: CASSRSAGGELFF. The CDR3 DNA reads TGTGCCAGCAGCCGATCGGCCGGCGGGGAGCTGTTTTTT. This sequence joins TRBV3-1 (or the pseudogene TRBV3-2) and TRBJ2-2; no clear D gene. Trimming removed 4 bases from V and 7 bases from J, with 10 bases in between. Per germline, CDR1 LGHDT and CDR2 YNNKEL (reference sequence). This CDR3 has 13 amino acids.